This T cell receptor (beta chain) comes out of a study of cytomegalovirus exposure and HLA in healthy donors (dated by TCRdb to about 2017). About the full investigation: An earlier analysis of some 600 of the donors reported roughly 300 Gb of sequence data and 117 million unique TCR beta sequences obtained from around 190 million T cells. HLA typing included class I and class II loci at four-digit resolution. An early release covering roughly 580 HLA-typed donors comprised about 320 gigabases of sequencing data and about 90 million unique TCR sequences. A later genetic analysis used genome-wide SNP genotypes for about 65% of the roughly 670 donors, treating that subset as a discovery cohort. To predict cytomegalovirus infection status, the study combined high-throughput TCR immunosequencing, statistical association of individual TCRs with disease status, and machine learning. Among the approximately 400 genotyped donors, under 90% belonged to the genetic ancestry cluster associated with self-reported Caucasian donors. A separate validation cohort of over 95 different subjects was used in addition to the roughly 700-subject first cohort. The study aimed to test whether signatures of past pathogen exposure could be identified by cataloging public T cell receptors. The T cell repertoires of around 730 subjects were profiled by immunosequencing and related to cytomegalovirus serostatus. All discovery cohort repertoires had been generated on a single sequencing platform. Donor age, sex, ethnicity and CMV serostatus were compiled alongside the repertoire data. Among 300 to 500 genotyped donors of the cohort, an average of approximately 240,000 unique TCR beta nucleotide sequences was sequenced per donor, of which 15% to 20% were non-productive. Typing coverage differed by locus: A, B, C, DRB1 and DQB1 were typed in about 629-630 donors, DQA1 in approximately 520, DPA1 in 600 to 610, and DPB1 in 450 to 480. Rather than using new phenotypic data, the later analysis identified candidate immune exposures from TCR beta sequences and from how often those sequences occurred across donors. In a later analysis, previously published TCR beta repertoires from fewer than 750 donors were re-analyzed and high-resolution HLA genotyping was added so that TCR occurrence patterns could be studied. In an earlier analysis of over 550 of the donors, high-throughput TCR beta sequencing was used to judge whether each TCR beta V gene segment behaved as functional or pseudogenic. A few DR-DQ haplotypes were handled as single units for association and clustering because linkage in the cohort was strong. Study-level results and caveats: Because HLA typing was missing for some donors at each locus, association tests included only the typed subset. A later analysis found that TCR association rates varied across HLA loci, with DRB1 alleles showing the most associated TCRs and HLA-C alleles the fewest. Compared with the approximately 670-donor mean, donors in an Asian-associated ancestry cluster had fewer N-insertions in productive TCRs, according to a later genetic analysis. A later analysis found that most CMV-associated TCR beta chains appeared HLA-restricted, with HLA associations seemingly driven largely by CMV exposure. Sequencing depth was assumed to be roughly uniform across donors in the presence/absence analyses, though that assumption may not hold. A later genetic analysis associated a missense DCLRE1C variant with V-gene and J-gene trimming of TCR beta chains, and an independent cohort replicated the association. In a later analysis, HLA-associated TCR beta chains showed more clonal expansion and lower generation probabilities than non-associated chains that were equally common. Some 15 rarely observed V segments, including chromosome 9 orphons, were excluded from the earlier analysis of some 590 of the donors because counts were too low. The authors suggested that the approach could potentially be generalized to other disease states and immunological phenotypes. When HLA alleles, especially DR and DQ, strongly co-occurred, TCR associations were difficult to assign to individual alleles. The classifier was reported to diagnose cytomegalovirus status with high specificity and sensitivity in both the original cohort and the validation cohort. In the study, some 160 TCR beta chains were listed as associated with cytomegalovirus. Linkage disequilibrium might explain the correlated functional status among segregating V segments, but an unknown experimental factor could not be excluded. In an earlier analysis of over 550 of the donors, most TCR beta V segments were observed in productive rearrangements about 90% or about 30% of the time, broadly matching IMGT annotations. Specific HLA alleles were associated with roughly 17,000 TCR beta sequences at a false discovery rate of 0.05 in a later analysis. A further reported finding was that TCR beta sequences accurately predicted the HLA-A and HLA-B alleles for most subjects in the first cohort. A later analysis reported that several top co-occurrence clusters appeared linked to parvovirus B19, influenza, CMV and Epstein-Barr virus. The only immune exposure information available for the cohort was CMV serostatus. This cohort had only TCR beta chains sequenced, and the lack of alpha or paired-chain data limited which features could be detected. Most TCR sequences were observed very rarely across donors, whereas some public TCRs were present in many individuals. A few of the identified cytomegalovirus-associated TCR beta chains were confirmed in vitro to be specific for cytomegalovirus antigens. A group of highly shared sequence variants was considered likely to be a technical artifact of the sequencing pipeline.

The cohort consisted of 600 or so healthy bone marrow donors. At the time of sampling, every cohort member was nominally healthy, though immune exposures that went unrecorded were likely present. The donor was CMV seronegative and was included in the group of about 400 seronegative cohort members. A peripheral blood sample was provided by each donor, and peripheral blood mononuclear cells were used for TCR beta sequencing. The Qiagen DNeasy Blood Extraction Kit was used to extract genomic DNA from the blood cell samples. As for this clone: What antigen it recognizes has not been identified. Nothing much larger sits one base from this clone, and base qualities are not available.

The library was generated by the immunoSEQ multiplex PCR assay. For the multiplex PCR, a mixture combining 60 forward primers for TCR Vbeta segments and 13 reverse primers for TCR Jbeta segments was used. The CDR3 region of rearranged TCR beta genes was amplified from genomic DNA by a multiplex PCR assay. Amplified TCR beta libraries were sequenced as 87-base-pair reads on the Illumina HiSeq System. The original methods were these. A later analysis counted tens of millions of unique TCR beta chains across the 700 or so repertoires, and some 12 million of these chains were shared by at least two donors. Raw reads were error-corrected and collapsed into unique sequences with a nearest-neighbor algorithm that merged closely related sequences to remove PCR and sequencing errors. CDR3 sequences were aligned to IMGT reference sequences to assign V, D and J gene segments. For a sequence to be retained, a match of at least six nucleotides was required to both a V gene segment and a J gene segment. A rearrangement was called productive if the CDR3 had no stop codons and remained in frame with V and J, and every other rearrangement was called non-productive. Following IMGT convention, CDR3 was defined as the stretch from the second conserved V-encoded cysteine up to the conserved J-encoded phenylalanine. The earlier analysis of 500 to 750 of the donors excluded any sequence lacking an unambiguous match to a single V gene segment. An earlier analysis of 500 to 700 of the donors classified V segments as functional when productive rearrangements were above 56.7% and as segregating when the standard deviation between donors was above 5%. A statistical classification framework was developed to diagnose cytomegalovirus status using the catalog of TCR beta chain sequences. A later analysis assigned V and J genes by comparing TCR nucleotide sequences with IMGT/GENE-DB human TR gene sequences. The TCRdist pipeline was used in a later analysis to assign CDR3 sequences and most-parsimonious VDJ recombination scenarios. A later analysis defined each TCR beta chain by its CDR3 amino acid sequence plus V-gene family, and excluded reads lacking a unique V-gene family. To address suspected cross-contamination and a sequencing artifact, a later analysis removed 592 highly shared, low-generation-probability nucleotide sequences. For each public chain, a later analysis derived a clonal expansion index from normalized ranks of inferred template counts within each repertoire. In a later analysis, generation probabilities were computed using a VDJ recombination model fitted to out-of-frame rearrangements, and the results were checked against IGoR. A later analysis scored TCR-TCR, TCR-HLA and TCR-CMV co-occurrence with hypergeometric tests, applying a repertoire-size bias correction to TCR pairs. False discovery rates were estimated in a later analysis by permuting HLA or CMV assignments 20 times. In a later analysis, co-occurring TCRs were grouped using DBSCAN, and TCRdist sequence similarity was added for clustering within HLA-allele-positive subsets. Repertoires with fewer than 30,000 or more than 120,000 public chains were left out of co-occurrence clustering, as were five repertoires with anomalous nucleotide sharing. TCRdb's version of the immuneACCESS table is confined to in-frame rearrangements and falls short of the full clone set. An unresolved V gene accounts for under half of the shortfall where checked; the remainder is of unknown origin. D and trimming were read from the DNA, whereas the V and J calls and clone size are those reported in that table. Recorded for this sample are about 200,000 clones; 75% to 85% of them occurred a single time. 2% to 2.5% of the sample is taken by the ten largest.

The sequence was collected from a woman aged 45-60 years in good health and CMV-seronegative. The specimen was PBMCs.

The encoded CDR3 is CASSSTRTASGANVLTF. Here is the DNA: TGTGCCAGCAGCTCGACGAGGACAGCCTCTGGGGCCAACGTCCTGACTTTC. This chain joins TRBV7-6 to TRBJ2-6; 6 matching bases give a weak D call of TRBD1. The CDR3 contains 17 residues, cysteine and phenylalanine counted. Solely the CDR3 DNA is kept, with 51 bases framed from the first base. Per the germline V gene, SGHVS is the CDR1 and FNYEAQ is the CDR2. Deletion took 4 bases off V and 0 bases off J, with a span of 13 bases between the germline ends.